Listed below are T cell receptor beta chains from one sample, sequenced in a study of T-cell reconstitution after alpha-beta-depleted transplantation in children. TCRdb ran MiXCR on the PCR reads and lists one entry per CDR3 protein. The data contain roughly 670,000 distinct CDR3 sequences, less than 15% of them seen just once; the ten biggest clones take up around 0.79%. Material: PBMCs, obtained before TCRalphabeta/CD19-depleted stem cell transplant. The receptor source for this set is a girl aged 2 to 9 with congenital amegakaryocytic thrombocytopenia, due to receive a stem cell transplant. Both conserved end residues are part of each CDR3. The order of the fields is J gene, V gene, CDR3 protein.

TRBJ2-1,TRBV20-1,CSAGTSGLQYEQFF
TRBJ2-1,TRBV20-1,CSARGGRIYNEQFF
TRBJ1-1,TRBV28,CASSPNTGARMNTEAFF
TRBJ2-1,TRBV20-1,CSASRGSKMNEQFF
TRBJ2-7,TRBV3-1,CASSQPGPTSTYEQYF
TRBJ2-7,TRBV20-1,CSASSMASSYEQYF
TRBJ2-3,TRBV7-9,CASSFLAGGATDTQYF
TRBJ2-4,TRBV20-1,CSAEELAKNIQYF
TRBJ2-1,TRBV20-1,CSAGPGLAGVGEQFF
TRBJ2-7,TRBV20-1,CSARVTPFGTYEQYF
TRBJ1-6,TRBV20-1,CSAPVGYNSPLHF
TRBJ2-1,TRBV12-3/TRBV12-4,CASSSEGVEQFF
TRBJ2-1,TRBV5-1,CASRLSGSFSEQFF
TRBJ2-1,TRBV12-3/TRBV12-4,CASSTAGGAYNEQFF
TRBJ2-3,TRBV6-1,CASSDPERELADTQYF
TRBJ2-7,TRBV25-1,CASGTYPYEQYF
TRBJ2-1,TRBV29-1,CSDSGRAFDEQFF
TRBJ1-1,TRBV6-1,CASRPTGNINTEAFF
TRBJ2-1,TRBV12-5,CASGLVLLGGPNEQFF
TRBJ2-1,TRBV5-4,CASSWTSGFYNEQFF
TRBJ2-7,TRBV5-1,CASSLETSRLQYF
TRBJ2-5,TRBV6-1,CASSQGSMETQYF
TRBJ2-3,TRBV7-9,CASSLGQGVTDTQYF
TRBJ2-1,TRBV24-1,CASQPGNSDEQFF
TRBJ2-5,TRBV11-2,CASSLGAETQETQYF
TRBJ2-7,TRBV20-1,CSARATSGMREQYF
TRBJ2-5,TRBV27,CASSLWSGPRETQYF
TRBJ2-1,TRBV3-1,CASSQAVGTNEQFF
TRBJ1-1,TRBV20-1,CSARRIQGAWTEAFF
TRBJ2-3,TRBV10-3,CAIRLTSVLTDTQYF
TRBJ2-1,TRBV5-1,CASSRNPHGRLTYNEQFF
TRBJ2-3,TRBV7-2,CASSSQMGDTQYF
TRBJ1-1,TRBV20-1,CSARDNTEAFF
TRBJ1-5,TRBV7-9,CASSSGDFQPQHF
TRBJ2-2,TRBV18,CASSPGLARNTGELFF
TRBJ1-1,TRBV20-1,CSARIVTEAFF
TRBJ2-2,TRBV5-1,CASSSTSANTGELFF
TRBJ2-7,TRBV5-1,CASSYHDRAPYEQYF
TRBJ2-7,TRBV12-3/TRBV12-4,CASSFRGFSYEQYF
TRBJ2-3,TRBV4-1,CASGALPDTQYF
TRBJ2-1,TRBV10-3,CKFGRGRVNEQFF